This TCR beta chain is from a study of early stage breast cancer tumors (dated by TCRdb to between 2016 and 2019). Study-wide context: Of the roughly 15 invasive breast tumors, about a dozen were found to be estrogen receptor-positive, progesterone receptor-positive and HER2-negative. Most of the 12 ER+/PR+/HER2- tumors were invasive ductal carcinomas, while the other four were invasive lobular carcinomas. The average read coverage per sample was roughly 9.5-fold. A total of 2,651,842 templates, representing about 1.1 million unique clonotypes, were detected across all samples.

The study at large found these results: About 2.5-fold higher T cell density and higher clonality were observed in tumors than in adjacent normal breast tissue. Sequencing bulk genomic DNA from unsorted cells could not capture chain pairing or functional markers like CD4, CD8 and FOXP3. Because the cohort was small, a breakdown by tumor subtype could not be done. Enriched TCRB sequences shared across patients were found to be mostly commonly generated sequences that were unlikely to play an important role in the tumor microenvironment. Greater similarity was observed between blood and normal breast repertoires than between blood and tumor repertoires, and tumor was distinguished from normal in about 85% of the 16 patients when each tissue was compared with blood.

Each sample was amplified as two independent genomic DNA replicates: approximately 450 ng for blood and around 1.4 ug for tumor or normal breast. Following the manufacturer's instructions, the ImmunoSeq Intro kit was used to carry out TCRB sequencing on genomic DNA. Multiplex PCR ran 30 to 40 cycles with proprietary primers and spike-in control sequences for absolute quantification. An 87-bp fragment spanning the CDR3 and flanking V and J genes was sequenced with single-end 150-bp reads. Seven samples, each with two replicates, were multiplexed per lane of an Illumina MiSeq using version 3.0 chemistry. For the original study's pipeline: The vendor's proprietary pipeline processed the raw data and merged both replicates into a single result for each sample. A clonotype was defined as productive rearrangements that share the same V-gene family, CDR3 amino acid sequence and J-gene segment. Clonality was calculated as 1 minus the normalized Shannon entropy (Pielou evenness) of TCRB abundances. T cell density was estimated by dividing total templates by the number of input cells inferred from the DNA input amount. Recon with default parameters was used to estimate total repertoire diversity and clonality. Tumor-enriched clonotypes were defined as having over 0.1% abundance in tumor and at least 32-fold higher abundance than in normal breast. TCRdb took this table from immuneACCESS and kept in-frame rearrangements with V and J called. Such tables lack part of the clones; where checked against another copy, unresolved V genes explain under half of the gap, and the rest is unexplained. V and J calls and clone size come straight from that table; D and trimming were deduced from the DNA. The sample contains 25,000 to 30,000 clones, roughly three fifths of them found a single time. Nearly 8.5% of the sample is taken by the ten largest.

Including the terminal cysteine and phenylalanine, the CDR3 comprises 15 residues. CDR3 DNA only is kept here, 45 bases in frame from base 1. Looking up the germline V gene (reference sequence) yields CDR1 LNHDA and CDR2 SQIVND. V is pared back by 3 bases and J by 1 base, with 13 bases lying between the germline termini. About 18-55 mg of tumor tissue was diced, and more than 3 ug of DNA was typically obtained. The study profiled bulk TCR beta-chain repertoires in matched peripheral blood, tumor and adjacent normal breast tissue taken from approximately 15 patients with early-stage breast cancer. Following resection, visually identified tumor tissue was excised and transferred into prechilled RNAlater. Tumor tissue (roughly 19-50 mg) was diced and then homogenized with a TissueLyser II in RLTplus buffer containing beta-mercaptoethanol and antifoaming agent. Genomic DNA was extracted with the Qiagen AllPrep DNA/RNA Mini kit.

On this clone: The antigen this receptor binds is unknown. No much larger clonotype is one base removed from it; base qualities were not supplied.

This TCR came from a person aged 45-60 years with breast cancer. Sequenced material: breast tumor tissue. The V and J segments used are TRBV19 and TRBJ2-7; TRBD1 is possibly the D segment (5 matching bases). In nucleotides, the sequence is TGTGCCAGTAGTATTGGGGCGGCTATTTCCTACGAGCAGTACTTC. Its product reads: CASSIGAAISYEQYF.